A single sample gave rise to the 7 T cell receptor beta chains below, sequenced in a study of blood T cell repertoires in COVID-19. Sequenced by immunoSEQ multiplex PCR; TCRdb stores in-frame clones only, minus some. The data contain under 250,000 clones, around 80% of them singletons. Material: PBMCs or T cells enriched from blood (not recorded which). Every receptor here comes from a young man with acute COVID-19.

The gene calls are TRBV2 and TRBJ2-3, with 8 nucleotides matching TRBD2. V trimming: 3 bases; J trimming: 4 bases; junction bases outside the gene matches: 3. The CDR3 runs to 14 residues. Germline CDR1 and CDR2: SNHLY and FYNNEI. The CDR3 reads CASSDTGGADTQYF. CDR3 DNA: TGTGCCAGCAGTGACACCGGGGGGGCAGATACGCAGTATTTT.

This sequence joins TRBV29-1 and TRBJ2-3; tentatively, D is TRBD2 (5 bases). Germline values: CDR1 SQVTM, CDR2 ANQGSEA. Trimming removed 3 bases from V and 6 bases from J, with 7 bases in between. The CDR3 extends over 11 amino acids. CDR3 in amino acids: CSVEPGDTQYF. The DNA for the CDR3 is TGCAGCGTTGAGCCGGGGGATACGCAGTATTTT.

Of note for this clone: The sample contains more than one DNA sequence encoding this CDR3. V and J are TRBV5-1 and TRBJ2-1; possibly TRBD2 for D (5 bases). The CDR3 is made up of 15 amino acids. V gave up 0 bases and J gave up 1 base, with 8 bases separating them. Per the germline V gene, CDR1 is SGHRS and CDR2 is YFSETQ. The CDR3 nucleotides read TGCGCCAGCAGCTTGGACGGGGTATCCTACAATGAGCAGTTCTTC. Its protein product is CASSLDGVSYNEQFF.

This CDR3 is CASSQAGGTDTQYF. In DNA form, the CDR3 reads TGTGCCAGCAGCCAAGCGGGGGGCACAGATACGCAGTATTTT. This chain connects TRBV14 to TRBJ2-3, with a tentative D call TRBD2 (6 bases). The CDR3 has 14 residues. Per germline, CDR1 SGHDN and CDR2 FVKESK. Trimming cost V 1 base and J 1 base, with 6 bases left between them.

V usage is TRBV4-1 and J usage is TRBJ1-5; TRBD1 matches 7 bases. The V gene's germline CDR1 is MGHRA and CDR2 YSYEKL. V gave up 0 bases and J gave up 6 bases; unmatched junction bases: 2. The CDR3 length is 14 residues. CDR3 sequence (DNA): TGCGCCAGCAGCCAAGAAGGGGGCGGTCAGCCCCAGCATTTT. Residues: CASSQEGGGQPQHF.

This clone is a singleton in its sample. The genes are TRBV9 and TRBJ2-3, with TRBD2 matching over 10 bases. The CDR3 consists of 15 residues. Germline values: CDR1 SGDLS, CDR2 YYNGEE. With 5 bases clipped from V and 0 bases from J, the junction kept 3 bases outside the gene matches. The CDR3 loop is CASSASGGSTDTQYF. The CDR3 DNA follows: TGTGCCAGCAGTGCTAGCGGGGGTAGCACAGATACGCAGTATTTT.

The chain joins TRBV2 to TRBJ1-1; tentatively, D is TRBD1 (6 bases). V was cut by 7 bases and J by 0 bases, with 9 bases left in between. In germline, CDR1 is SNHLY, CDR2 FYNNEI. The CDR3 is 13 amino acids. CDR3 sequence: CASNTGLNTEAFF. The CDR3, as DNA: TGTGCCAGCAATACAGGGCTGAACACTGAAGCTTTCTTT.